Following are 5 T cell receptor beta chains from one sample sequenced in a study of blood T cell repertoires in COVID-19. Profiled with immunoSEQ multiplex PCR; TCRdb holds only in-frame clones, not every one. The sample includes 200,000 or so clones, about 88% of them seen just once. The sequenced material came from peripheral blood. These receptors came from a woman between 40 and 50 years old who had recovered from COVID-19.

The chain is built from TRBV4-2 and TRBJ1-6, with a tentative D call TRBD1 (5 bases). The CDR3 length is 14 residues. CDR1 is LGHNA, CDR2 YNFKEQ, per germline. With 0 bases removed from V and 9 bases from J, the gap between germline ends came to 9 bases. CDR3 coding DNA: TGTGCCAGCAGCCAAGAAGGGGTGGGTTCACCCCTCCACTTT. This translates into CASSQEGVGSPLHF.

The CDR3 region is CASSLGLDSNSPLHF. DNA of the CDR3: TGTGCCAGCAGCTTAGGGTTGGACAGTAATTCACCCCTCCACTTT. The rearrangement links TRBV7-8 to TRBJ1-6; tentatively, D is TRBD1 (6 bases). The germline CDR1 and CDR2 sequences are SGHVS and FQNEAQ. V lost 1 base and J 6 bases, leaving 10 bases between the germline ends. The CDR3 runs 15 residues.

The V gene is TRBV19, the J gene TRBJ1-5; 8 positions match TRBD1. The V gene end was trimmed by 4 bases and the J gene end by 2 bases; junction bases not matched to a gene: 10. Per the germline V gene, CDR1 is LNHDA and CDR2 is SQIVND (reference sequence). CDR3 size: 17 residues. In DNA form, the CDR3 reads TGTGCCAGTAGTAAACAGGGGGGTCTTAATGGCAATCAGCCCCAGCATTTT. Translating gives CASSKQGGLNGNQPQHF.

The J gene is TRBJ2-7, the V gene TRBV3-1 (or the pseudogene TRBV3-2); 12 bases line up with TRBD2. The germline V gene encodes CDR1 LGHDT and CDR2 YNNKEL (reference sequence). V dropped 0 bases and J dropped 5; count of bases not matched to a gene: 8. The CDR3 loop spans 17 amino acids. The CDR3, as DNA: TGTGCCAGCAGCCAAGACTTCTCGACTAGCGGGAGACACGAGCAGTACTTC. Its translation is CASSQDFSTSGRHEQYF.

This clone came up once. V is TRBV14 and J is TRBJ2-5, with 8 bases that match TRBD2. The ends lost 2 bases at V and 5 bases at J; junction bases unmatched: 7. The CDR3 consists of 15 residues. The germline gives CDR1 SGHDN, CDR2 FVKESK. DNA for the CDR3: TGTGCCAGCAGCCAACTACTAGCGGAGTCGGAGACCCAGTACTTC. This encodes CASSQLLAESETQYF.